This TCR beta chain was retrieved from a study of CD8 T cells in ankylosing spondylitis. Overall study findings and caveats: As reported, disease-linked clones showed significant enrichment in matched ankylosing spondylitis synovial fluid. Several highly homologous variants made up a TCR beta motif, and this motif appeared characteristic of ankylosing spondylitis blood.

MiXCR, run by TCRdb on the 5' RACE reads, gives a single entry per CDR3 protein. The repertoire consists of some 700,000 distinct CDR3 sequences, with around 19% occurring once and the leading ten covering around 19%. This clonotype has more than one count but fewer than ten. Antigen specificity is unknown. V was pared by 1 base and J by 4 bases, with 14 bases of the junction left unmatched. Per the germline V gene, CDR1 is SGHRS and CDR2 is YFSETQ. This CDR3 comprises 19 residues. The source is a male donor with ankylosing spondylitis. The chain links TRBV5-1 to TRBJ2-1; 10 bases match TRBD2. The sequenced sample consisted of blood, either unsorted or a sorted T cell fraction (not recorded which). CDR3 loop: CASSLRGSIAGGPYNEQFF. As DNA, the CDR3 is TGCGCCAGCAGCTTGCGGGGGTCAATAGCGGGAGGACCTTACAATGAGCAGTTCTTC.